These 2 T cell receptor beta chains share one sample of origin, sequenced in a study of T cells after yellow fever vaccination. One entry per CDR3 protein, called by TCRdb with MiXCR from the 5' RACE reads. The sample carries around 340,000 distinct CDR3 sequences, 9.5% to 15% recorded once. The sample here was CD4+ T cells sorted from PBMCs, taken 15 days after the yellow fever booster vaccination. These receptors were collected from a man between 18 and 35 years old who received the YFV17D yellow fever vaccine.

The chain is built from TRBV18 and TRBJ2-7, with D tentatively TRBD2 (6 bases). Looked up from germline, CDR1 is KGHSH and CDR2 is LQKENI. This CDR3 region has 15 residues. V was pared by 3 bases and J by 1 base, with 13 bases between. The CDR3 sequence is CASSPSVAESYEQYV. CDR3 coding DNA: TGTGCCAGCTCACCGTCGGTAGCGGAGTCCTACGAGCAGTACGTC.

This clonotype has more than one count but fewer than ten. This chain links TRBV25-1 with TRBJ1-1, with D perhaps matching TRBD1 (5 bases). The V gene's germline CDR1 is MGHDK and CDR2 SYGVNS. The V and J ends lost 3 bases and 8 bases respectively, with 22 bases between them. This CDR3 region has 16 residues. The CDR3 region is CASSDFTGGVSGEAFF. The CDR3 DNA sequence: TGTGCCAGCAGTGACTTTACGGGAGGGGTGTCAGGAGAAGCTTTCTTT.